This T cell receptor beta chain was identified during a study of blood T cell repertoires in COVID-19. Study summary: Donors in the United States, Italy and Spain gave samples during acute or convalescent COVID-19. Sources were T cells, B-cell-depleted T cells, or PBMCs; the material itself was cDNA or gDNA.

The data were produced by immunoSEQ multiplex PCR, yet TCRdb's version contains in-frame clones alone and is incomplete. The sample lists just over 95,000 clones, about four fifths seen once, with around 19% in the top ten. Sequences were obtained from peripheral blood. The receptor comes from a man older than 75 with acute or convalescent COVID-19.

The CDR3 nucleotides read TGTGCCAGCGCGGGCAGAGACCATCAGCCCCAGCATTTT. It encodes CASAGRDHQPQHF. The chain has TRBV6-5 and TRBJ1-5; no definite D call. Germline CDR1 is MNHEY and CDR2 is SVGAGI. The ends were cut back, 8 bases at V and 5 bases at J, with 13 bases in the middle. CDR3 length: 13 amino acids.